Listed below are T cell receptor beta chains from one sample, sequenced in a study of STAT3 mutations in large granular lymphocyte leukemia. Libraries were prepared by immunoSEQ multiplex PCR; TCRdb keeps only in-frame clonotypes and omits some of them. The sample includes 30,000 to 40,000 clones, approximately 86% of them seen just once. Sequencing input: peripheral blood mononuclear cells. The receptors were gathered from a man aged 55 to 69 with T-cell large granular lymphocyte leukemia. Some clones in this sample may be carry-over from other donors' samples. The CDR3 runs from the conserved cysteine through the conserved F or W. Fields, in order: J gene, V gene, D gene, clone size, CDR3 protein, CDR3 DNA. The D gene is left open where the match is weak. A clone size is listed for some rows: how often the clone was seen (once, few, many), or a class if it is expanded.

>TRBJ2-6|TRBV4-1|.|.
CASSHLPYPQRAGANVLTF
TGCGCCAGCAGCCACCTGCCCTACCCACAACGGGCTGGGGCCAACGTCCTGACTTTC
>TRBJ1-1|TRBV19|.|.
CASSIPRGGTEAFF
TGTGCCAGTAGTATTCCCCGGGGGGGCACTGAAGCTTTCTTT
>TRBJ1-1|TRBV28|.|.
CASSLWDTEAFF
TGTGCCAGCAGTTTATGGGACACTGAAGCTTTCTTT
>TRBJ2-7|TRBV9|TRBD2|.
CASSKVAGHSYEQYF
TGTGCCAGCAGCAAGGTAGCGGGCCACTCCTACGAGCAGTACTTC
>TRBJ2-1|TRBV5-1|TRBD2|.
CASSLTSGQFNEQFF
TGCGCCAGCAGCCTGACTAGCGGCCAATTCAATGAGCAGTTCTTC
>TRBJ1-2|TRBV25-1|.|.
CASSLGTNYGYTF
TGTGCCAGCAGTCTTGGGACGAACTATGGCTACACCTTC
>TRBJ2-3|TRBV6-6|TRBD2|.
CASSYGSSGRADTQYF
TGTGCCAGCAGTTACGGCTCTAGCGGGAGGGCAGATACGCAGTATTTT
>TRBJ1-5|TRBV2|.|few
CATRRDSNQPQHF
TGTGCCACTAGACGGGACAGCAATCAGCCCCAGCATTTT
>TRBJ1-6|TRBV18|.|.
CASSPTLGDPGSNSPLHF
TGTGCCAGCTCACCGACGTTGGGAGACCCTGGATCCAATTCACCCCTCCACTTT
>TRBJ2-3|TRBV30|.|.
CAWSNQATDTQYF
TGTGCCTGGAGTAACCAGGCCACAGATACGCAGTATTTT
>TRBJ2-3|TRBV5-1|TRBD2|.
CASSLGTSGTDTQYF
TGCGCCAGCAGCTTAGGGACTAGCGGCACAGATACGCAGTATTTT
>TRBJ2-3|TRBV6-5|TRBD1|.
CASSISGTGVDTQYF
TGTGCCAGCAGTATATCCGGGACAGGGGTCGATACGCAGTATTTT
>TRBJ2-7|TRBV7-3|.|once
CASSLTPFGTSSYEQYF
TGTGCCAGCAGCTTAACACCCTTTGGGACAAGCTCCTACGAGCAGTACTTC
>TRBJ2-6|TRBV7-9|.|.
CASSLDGSGANVLTF
TGTGCCAGCAGCTTAGATGGCTCTGGGGCCAACGTCCTGACTTTC
>TRBJ2-7|TRBV6-6|.|.
CASSYNRASYEQYF
TGTGCCAGCAGTTACAACAGGGCTTCCTACGAGCAGTACTTC
>TRBJ2-5|TRBV5-1|TRBD1|.
CASSTDRGRVETQYF
TGCGCCAGCAGCACGGACAGGGGGCGCGTGGAGACCCAGTACTTC
>TRBJ2-3|TRBV5-1|.|once
CASRADPSTDTQYF
TGCGCCAGCAGAGCGGATCCTAGCACAGATACGCAGTATTTT
>TRBJ2-7|TRBV30|.|.
CAWSPKGATYEQYF
TGTGCCTGGAGTCCTAAAGGGGCGACCTACGAGCAGTACTTC
>TRBJ2-3|TRBV5-1|TRBD2|.
CASSHGTSGRVRTDTQYF
TGCGCCAGCAGCCACGGGACTAGCGGGAGGGTCAGGACAGATACGCAGTATTTT
>TRBJ2-2|TRBV25-1|.|.
CATTVGLGELFF
TGTGCCACCACGGTGGGACTCGGGGAGCTGTTTTTT
>TRBJ2-3|TRBV5-1|.|.
CASSNRDRTGDTQYF
TGCGCCAGCAGCAACCGGGACCGTACAGGAGATACGCAGTATTTT
>TRBJ1-3|TRBV30|.|.
CAWSRLITGNTIYF
TGTGCCTGGAGTAGGCTAATTACAGGAAACACCATATATTTT
>TRBJ1-1|TRBV29-1|.|.
CSVEGSLNTEAFF
TGCAGCGTTGAGGGCAGCTTAAACACTGAAGCTTTCTTT
>TRBJ2-7|TRBV5-4|.|.
CASSPGTVDYEQYF
TGTGCCAGCAGCCCGGGGACGGTCGACTACGAGCAGTACTTC
>TRBJ2-5|TRBV28|.|.
CASSSQETQYF
TGTGCCAGCAGTTCCCAAGAGACCCAGTACTTC
>TRBJ2-5|TRBV30|TRBD1|once
CASDRGETQYF
TGTGCCTCGGACAGGGGTGAGACCCAGTACTTC
>TRBJ2-7|TRBV6-6|.|.
CASSYLALSYEQYF
TGTGCCAGCAGTTACCTGGCACTCTCCTACGAGCAGTACTTC
>TRBJ2-1|TRBV7-3|TRBD1|few
CASSLKRQGAYNEQFF
TGTGCCAGCAGCTTAAAACGACAGGGGGCTTACAATGAGCAGTTCTTC
>TRBJ1-2|TRBV4-3|TRBD1|.
CASSQGPGGDGYTF
TGCGCCAGCAGCCAGGGGCCAGGGGGTGATGGCTACACCTTC
>TRBJ1-4|TRBV10-2|.|.
CASSGQPRTNEKLFF
TGCGCCAGCAGCGGACAGCCGAGGACTAATGAAAAACTGTTTTTT
>TRBJ1-5|TRBV30|.|.
CAWSAGDPQPQHF
TGTGCCTGGAGTGCCGGGGACCCGCAGCCCCAGCATTTT
>TRBJ2-5|TRBV7-2|.|.
CASSLQGETQYF
TGTGCCAGCAGCTTACAGGGTGAGACCCAGTACTTC
>TRBJ2-3|TRBV5-4|.|once
CASSPGNEGGGDTQYF
TGTGCCAGCAGCCCTGGAAACGAGGGGGGAGGAGATACGCAGTATTTT
>TRBJ2-7|TRBV7-9|.|.
CASSPQAFGVEEQYF
TGTGCCAGCAGCCCACAGGCGTTTGGGGTGGAAGAGCAGTACTTC
>TRBJ2-3|TRBV7-9|.|few
CASSPMADTQYF
TGTGCCAGCAGCCCGATGGCGGATACGCAGTATTTT
>TRBJ2-5|TRBV5-6|TRBD2|.
CASSPSGRGQETQYF
TGTGCCAGCAGCCCGAGCGGGAGGGGGCAAGAGACCCAGTACTTC
>TRBJ1-1|TRBV7-9|TRBD1|.
CASSPSTGGVLGAFF
TGTGCCAGCAGCCCCTCGACAGGGGGCGTTCTAGGAGCTTTCTTT
>TRBJ2-7|TRBV5-6|.|.
CASSPELGGASYEQYF
TGTGCCAGCAGCCCTGAGTTGGGGGGCGCATCCTACGAGCAGTACTTC
>TRBJ2-7|TRBV6-5|.|few
CASSYRTAAYEQYF
TGTGCCAGCAGTTACCGGACGGCCGCCTACGAGCAGTACTTC
>TRBJ2-1|TRBV7-8|.|.
CASSAGTDHHGEQFF
TGTGCCAGCAGCGCCGGGACCGACCACCATGGTGAGCAGTTCTTC
>TRBJ2-1|TRBV18|TRBD2|.
CASSPPSGSSYNEQFF
TGTGCCAGCTCACCCCCTAGCGGGAGCTCCTACAATGAGCAGTTCTTC
>TRBJ2-7|TRBV28|.|once
CASVLETVYEQYF
TGTGCCAGCGTCCTCGAAACGGTGTACGAGCAGTACTTC
>TRBJ1-2|TRBV2|TRBD1|.
CATRGGQGNGYTF
TGTGCCACCAGAGGGGGACAGGGAAACGGCTACACCTTC
>TRBJ1-2|TRBV30|.|.
CAWSVGRRNYGYTF
TGTGCCTGGAGTGTAGGGCGGCGGAACTATGGCTACACCTTC
>TRBJ2-7|TRBV14|TRBD1|few
CASSQGLGTGWSEQYF
TGTGCCAGCAGCCAAGGGTTAGGGACAGGGTGGTCCGAGCAGTACTTC
>TRBJ2-2|TRBV19|TRBD2|.
CASRALAASFTGELFF
TGTGCCAGTAGGGCTCTAGCGGCCTCCTTCACCGGGGAGCTGTTTTTT
>TRBJ2-5|TRBV7-2|TRBD2|.
CASSIPGLAGGETQYF
TGTGCCAGCAGCATACCGGGACTAGCGGGCGGTGAGACCCAGTACTTC
>TRBJ2-1|TRBV11-2|TRBD2|.
CASSYRSGSNEQFF
TGTGCCAGCAGCTACCGCAGCGGGAGCAATGAGCAGTTCTTC
>TRBJ2-3|TRBV4-2|TRBD2|.
CASSRISQRGSTDTQYF
TGTGCCAGCAGCCGGATATCCCAGCGGGGGAGCACAGATACGCAGTATTTT
>TRBJ1-5|TRBV6-1|.|.
CASSETGGGQPQHF
TGTGCCAGCAGTGAAACAGGCGGTGGGCAGCCCCAGCATTTT
>TRBJ1-5|TRBV19|.|.
CASRDAPGTISNQPQHF
TGTGCCAGTCGCGACGCCCCGGGAACAATTAGCAATCAGCCCCAGCATTTT
>TRBJ2-1|TRBV18|TRBD2|.
CASSPRSGSSYNEQFF
TGTGCCAGCTCACCACGAAGCGGGAGCTCCTACAATGAGCAGTTCTTC
>TRBJ2-3|TRBV29-1|TRBD2|.
CSVLAGDTDTQYF
TGCAGCGTTTTAGCGGGAGACACAGATACGCAGTATTTT
>TRBJ2-5|TRBV27|TRBD2|.
CASRPYGLAGGEGETQYF
TGTGCCAGCAGGCCGTATGGGCTAGCGGGAGGAGAGGGGGAGACCCAGTACTTC
>TRBJ2-2|TRBV18|TRBD1|once
CASSRAGTGDTGELFF
TGTGCCAGCTCACGAGCCGGGACAGGAGACACCGGGGAGCTGTTTTTT
>TRBJ2-7|TRBV5-1|TRBD2|.
CASRPGLAGGGGEQYF
TGCGCCAGCAGACCAGGACTAGCGGGAGGAGGTGGAGAGCAGTACTTC
>TRBJ2-7|TRBV5-4|TRBD2|.
CASSLGGGSYEQYF
TGTGCCAGCAGCTTGGGGGGGGGCTCCTACGAGCAGTACTTC
>TRBJ2-3|TRBV5-4|.|.
CASSLGSIDTQYF
TGTGCCAGCAGCTTGGGGTCTATAGATACGCAGTATTTT